The sequence of this TCR beta chain was determined in a study of CD4 and CD8 cells across lung adenocarcinoma regions. TCRdb passed the PCR reads through MiXCR, listing each CDR3 protein once. This sample has some 7,600 distinct CDR3 sequences; about 41% occur once, and the top ten carry roughly 95%. This clonotype occurred many times. Germline-derived CDR1 and CDR2 are MGHRA and YSYEKL. This CDR3 region has 15 residues. The V and J ends lost 4 bases and 4 bases respectively, with 16 bases between them. This chain uses TRBV4-1 with TRBJ1-2, with D tentatively TRBD1 (6 bases). What was sequenced was CD8+ T cells from the center of a lung tumor. The sequence was collected from a male donor with lung adenocarcinoma. The CD4 and CD8 labels of this study may be unreliable. The CDR3 sequence is CASSRSTGTVYGYTF. DNA for the CDR3: TGCGCCAGCAGCCGCAGTACAGGGACGGTCTATGGCTACACCTTC.